These 17 T cell receptor beta chains came from one sample sequenced in a study of beta chain features in type 1 diabetes. Points from the study as a whole: A moderate, significant TCRB CDR3 shortening appeared in type 1 diabetes across four CD4+ subsets.

Reverse transcription of all isolated RNA meant that expressed TCRB transcripts were sequenced. The protocol was immunoSEQ multiplex PCR, while the TCRdb copy is restricted to in-frame clones and leaves out a portion. The sample has 200,000 to 250,000 clones, approximately 16% seen once. No cognate antigen is known for these TCRs. Sequenced sample: naive CD4+ T cells from blood. The receptors originated from a man younger than 45 with type 1 diabetes.

The table lists this clone with a few counts. The chain couples TRBV9 to TRBJ2-7; D gene unclear. The CDR3 runs 13 residues. Looked up from germline, CDR1 is SGDLS and CDR2 is YYNGEE. V shed 1 base and J shed 7 bases, with 12 bases lying between them. The CDR3 loop is CASSVSWAGEQYF. DNA for the CDR3: TGTGCCAGCAGCGTATCCTGGGCTGGGGAGCAGTACTTC. Filled out from reference TRBV9 and TRBJ2-7, the complete variable domain reads DSGVTQTPKHLITATGQRVTLRCSPRSGDLSVYWYQQSLDQGLQFLIQYYNGEERAKGNILERFSAQQFPDLHSELNLSSLELGDSALYFCASSVSWAGEQYFGPGTRLTVT.

This clone was observed a few times. Other DNA sequences within the sample encode an identical CDR3. The chain uses TRBV20-1 and TRBJ2-2; D is unresolved. The CDR3 has 11 residues. V was pared by 3 bases and J by 4 bases, with 3 bases between. Germline V lookup: CDR1 DFQATT, CDR2 SNEGSKA (reference sequence). The CDR3 region has the DNA TGCAGTGCTAGGGGCACCGGGGAGCTGTTTTTT. Encoded protein: CSARGTGELFF.

This clone was picked up a small number of times. This rearrangement joins TRBV30 to TRBJ2-7, with TRBD1 identical over 10 bases. V lost 5 bases to trimming and J lost 3 bases; unmatched junction nucleotides: 7. The CDR3 runs 14 residues. The germline CDR1 and CDR2 sequences are GTSNPN and SVGIG (reference sequence). The CDR3 DNA reads TGTGCCTGGGACGGGACAGGGGCCAGCTACGAGCAGTACTTC. Translated: CAWDGTGASYEQYF.

The V gene is TRBV27, the J gene TRBJ2-2; D perhaps matches TRBD1 (5 bases). Germline V gene data show CDR1 as MNHEY and CDR2 as SMNVEV (reference sequence). This CDR3 has 16 amino acids. Trimming left V 6 bases short and J 3 bases short, with 17 bases between. The CDR3 reads CASSYQWQTDTGELFF. For the CDR3, the DNA is TGTGCCAGCAGCTACCAGTGGCAGACAGACACCGGGGAGCTGTTTTTT.

The chain carries TRBV7-2 and TRBJ1-1; weak D call: TRBD1 (5 bases). V lost 2 bases and J 5 bases, leaving 12 bases between the germline ends. The V gene's germline CDR1 is SGHTA and CDR2 FQGNSA. This CDR3 comprises 14 residues. The CDR3 is CASSLSGRRTEAFF. The CDR3, as DNA: TGTGCCAGCAGCTTATCAGGGAGGAGGACTGAAGCTTTCTTT.

The chain couples TRBV9 to TRBJ2-5, with TRBD2 as a possible D gene (6 bases). CDR3 length equals 14 residues. Germline lookup yields CDR1 SGDLS and CDR2 YYNGEE. The CDR3 coding sequence is TGTGCTTCCTTTACGCGGGGTCCCCAAGAGACCCAGTACTTC. Protein: CASFTRGPQETQYF.

The V and J genes are TRBV29-1 and TRBJ1-1, with 7 bases aligning to TRBD1. Germline values: CDR1 SQVTM, CDR2 ANQGSEA. Trimming at V came to 0 bases and at J to 4 bases, leaving 2 bases not matched to a gene. The CDR3 is made up of 13 amino acids. CDR3 DNA: TGCAGCGTTGAAGAACAGGGGATCACTGAAGCTTTCTTT. Encoded protein: CSVEEQGITEAFF.

The chain couples TRBV29-1 to TRBJ1-4; 10 bases fit TRBD1. Losses at the gene ends were 6 bases for V and 7 bases for J; bases not matched to a gene: 5. Germline V gene sequence: CDR1 SQVTM, CDR2 ANQGSEA. This CDR3 is built from 13 residues. The CDR3 is CSVWTGGGEKLFF. DNA for the CDR3: TGCAGCGTCTGGACAGGGGGAGGTGAAAAACTGTTTTTT.

The V gene is TRBV25-1, the J gene TRBJ2-4, with D unclear. The CDR3 is 17 amino acids. V lost 3 bases, J lost 3 bases, and 18 bases lay in between. CDR1 is MGHDK, CDR2 SYGVNS, per germline. The DNA of the CDR3 is TGTGCCAGCAGTGATTCTACCGACGGTTCCGTCAAAAACATTCAGTACTTC. Amino acids: CASSDSTDGSVKNIQYF.

This chain uses TRBV20-1 with TRBJ2-1; tentatively, D is TRBD2 (6 bases). Germline V lookup: CDR1 DFQATT, CDR2 SNEGSKA (reference sequence). The CDR3 has 11 amino acids. Trimming took 3 bases from V and 10 from J, leaving 10 bases between them. The CDR3 protein is CSASRAGEQFF. The CDR3 DNA reads TGCAGTGCTAGTCGGGCGGGGGAGCAGTTCTTC.

This clone was seen more than once but under ten times. J is TRBJ2-7 and V is TRBV27, with 9 bases identical to TRBD1. The CDR3 loop spans 16 amino acids. CDR1 is MNHEY and CDR2 is SMNVEV in the germline V gene (reference sequence). V lost 5 bases, J lost 0 bases, and 8 bases stayed unmatched. CDR3 amino acids: CASSPGTGKSSYEQYF. The DNA for the CDR3 is TGTGCCAGCAGTCCCGGGACAGGGAAATCCTCCTACGAGCAGTACTTC.

This clone has just a few counts. The rearrangement joins TRBV5-4 to TRBJ2-3; D unresolved. This CDR3 is 14 amino acids long. The V end lost 0 bases, the J end lost 2 bases, and 7 bases lay between the germline ends. The germline CDR1 and CDR2 sequences are SGHNT and YYREEE (reference sequence). CDR3 DNA: TGTGCCAGCAGCTTGGGACACCTCACAGATACGCAGTATTTT. This encodes CASSLGHLTDTQYF. The full variable domain, its missing parts supplied by reference TRBV5-4 and TRBJ2-3, is ETGVTQSPTHLIKTRGQQVTLRCSSQSGHNTVSWYQQALGQGPQFIFQYYREEENGRGNFPPRFSGLQFPNYSSELNVNALELDDSALYLCASSLGHLTDTQYFGPGTRLTVL.

The chain carries TRBV13 and TRBJ2-1, with a possible D match to TRBD1 (5 bases). From germline, CDR1 is PRHDT and CDR2 FYEKMQ (reference sequence). The CDR3 sequence is 14 residues long. The V end was cut by 3 bases, the J end by 0 bases, with 6 bases between. CDR3 nucleotides: TGTGCCAGCAGCTTCAGGGACTCCTACAATGAGCAGTTCTTC. This codes for CASSFRDSYNEQFF.

Points on this clone: The same CDR3 also results from other DNA sequences found in this sample. The genes are TRBV9 and TRBJ2-5; TRBD2 matches at 7 bases. Germline assignment: CDR1 SGDLS and CDR2 YYNGEE. With 3 bases clipped from V and 2 bases from J, the junction kept 1 base outside the gene matches. This CDR3 contains 13 residues. DNA for the CDR3: TGTGCCAGCAGCGCCGGGGGGCAAGAGACCCAGTACTTC. Its translation: CASSAGGQETQYF.

The V and J genes are TRBV29-1 and TRBJ2-5, with TRBD2 as a possible D gene (6 bases). The V and J ends lost 3 bases and 5 bases respectively, with 19 bases between them. Per the germline V gene, CDR1 is SQVTM and CDR2 is ANQGSEA. The CDR3 consists of 15 residues. CDR3 nucleotide sequence: TGCAGCGTTGACCTAAGGGGCGGGACGGGCGAGACCCAGTACTTC. This sequence encodes CSVDLRGGTGETQYF.

This chain uses TRBV9 with TRBJ2-1; no definite D call. The V and J ends lost 0 bases and 7 bases respectively, with 8 bases between them. The V gene's germline CDR1 is SGDLS and CDR2 YYNGEE. The CDR3 runs to 13 residues. CDR3 sequence reads: CASSVDNINEQFF. Written as DNA, the CDR3 is TGTGCCAGCAGCGTAGACAACATTAATGAGCAGTTCTTC.

This chain connects TRBV9 to TRBJ2-5; D unclear. This CDR3 is 14 amino acids long. Germline V gene sequence: CDR1 SGDLS, CDR2 YYNGEE. V lost 3 bases, J lost 1 base, and 10 bases lay in between. CDR3 protein: CASSGSAAQETQYF. CDR3 coding DNA: TGTGCCAGCAGCGGCAGTGCGGCCCAAGAGACCCAGTACTTC.